The rows below give T cell receptor beta chains drawn from one sample of a study of blood T cell repertoires in COVID-19. Sequenced by immunoSEQ multiplex PCR; TCRdb stores in-frame clones only, minus some. The top ten clones hold about 5% of a sample with roughly 97,000 clones, roughly 80% of them seen once. The sample comprised peripheral blood. Receptors originate from a man in his 60s with acute or convalescent COVID-19. Each CDR3 is given with its conserved first and last residue. D genes are given only for firm matches. Size values are once, few and many counts, or a class for expanded clones, and some rows have none.

v_gene: TRBV28; abundance: NA; j_gene: TRBJ2-3; d_gene: TRBD2; CDR3nt: TGTGCCAGCAGTTTAGGAATAGCGGGAGGGAACACAGATACGCAGTATTTT; CDR3aa: CASSLGIAGGNTDTQYF
v_gene: TRBV9; abundance: once; j_gene: TRBJ2-7; d_gene: TRBD2; CDR3nt: TGTGCCAGCAGCGCGGGACTAGCGGGAGGAGAACACGAGCAGTACTTC; CDR3aa: CASSAGLAGGEHEQYF
v_gene: TRBV19; abundance: NA; j_gene: TRBJ2-7; d_gene: TRBD2; CDR3nt: TGTGCCAGTAGTACACCCGGGACTAGGACTTACGAGCAGTACTTC; CDR3aa: CASSTPGTRTYEQYF
v_gene: TRBV2; abundance: NA; j_gene: TRBJ2-2; d_gene: TRBD1; CDR3nt: TGTGCCAGCACCTCGACAGGGGCCACCGGGGAGCTGTTTTTT; CDR3aa: CASTSTGATGELFF
v_gene: TRBV15; abundance: NA; j_gene: TRBJ2-1; d_gene: TRBD2; CDR3nt: TGTGCCACCAGCAGGGTTAGCGGGAGTTTCTACAATGAGCAGTTCTTC; CDR3aa: CATSRVSGSFYNEQFF
v_gene: TRBV30; abundance: NA; j_gene: TRBJ1-5; d_gene: NA; CDR3nt: TGTGCCTGGTGCCCGGGAGGGGATCAGCCCCAGCATTTT; CDR3aa: CAWCPGGDQPQHF
v_gene: TRBV6-5; abundance: NA; j_gene: TRBJ2-1; d_gene: TRBD2; CDR3nt: TGTGCCAGCACCACGGGACTAGCGAACAATGAGCAGTTCTTC; CDR3aa: CASTTGLANNEQFF
v_gene: TRBV2; abundance: NA; j_gene: TRBJ2-6; d_gene: NA; CDR3nt: TGTGCCAGCTCACCCCGGGGGACTGCGTCACCCCCCTCTGGGGCCAACGTCCTGACTTTC; CDR3aa: CASSPRGTASPPSGANVLTF
v_gene: TRBV18; abundance: NA; j_gene: TRBJ2-3; d_gene: TRBD1; CDR3nt: TGTGCCAGCTCACCGGGGACAGGGAGGTCGGCCACAGATACGCAGTATTTT; CDR3aa: CASSPGTGRSATDTQYF
v_gene: TRBV18; abundance: NA; j_gene: TRBJ1-1; d_gene: NA; CDR3nt: TGTGCCAGCTCACCGTTAGAGAACACTGAAGCTTTCTTT; CDR3aa: CASSPLENTEAFF
v_gene: TRBV11-2; abundance: NA; j_gene: TRBJ1-1; d_gene: TRBD1; CDR3nt: TGTGCCAGCAGTAAAGGGACAGGGAGTTTTGCTGAAGCTTTCTTT; CDR3aa: CASSKGTGSFAEAFF
v_gene: TRBV5-1; abundance: NA; j_gene: TRBJ2-2; d_gene: NA; CDR3nt: TGCGCCAGCAGCTTGGGGGCACCCTACACCGGGGAGCTGTTTTTT; CDR3aa: CASSLGAPYTGELFF
v_gene: TRBV5-1; abundance: few; j_gene: TRBJ1-1; d_gene: TRBD1; CDR3nt: TGCGCCACAAAGACAGGGGGCGAGAGTCAGGCTTTCTTT; CDR3aa: CATKTGGESQAFF
v_gene: TRBV18; abundance: NA; j_gene: TRBJ1-3; d_gene: TRBD1; CDR3nt: TGTGCCAGCTCACTACAGGGGGCGCGAGGAAACACCATATATTTT; CDR3aa: CASSLQGARGNTIYF
v_gene: TRBV12-3/TRBV12-4; abundance: NA; j_gene: TRBJ2-7; d_gene: NA; CDR3nt: TGTGCCAGCAGTTTATGGGGGGACGAGCAGTACTTC; CDR3aa: CASSLWGDEQYF
v_gene: TRBV9; abundance: NA; j_gene: TRBJ2-1; d_gene: TRBD1; CDR3nt: TGTGCCAGCAGCGACACAGGGGACAGCTCCTACAATGAGCAGTTCTTC; CDR3aa: CASSDTGDSSYNEQFF
v_gene: TRBV28; abundance: NA; j_gene: TRBJ1-4; d_gene: TRBD1; CDR3nt: TGTGCCAGCAGTTTAGAAGGTGGGGGACAGGGATACGAAAAACTGTTTTTT; CDR3aa: CASSLEGGGQGYEKLFF
v_gene: TRBV28; abundance: NA; j_gene: TRBJ2-7; d_gene: NA; CDR3nt: TGTGCCAGCAGTTTGAGGGGGAATTCTGACGAGCAGTACTTC; CDR3aa: CASSLRGNSDEQYF
v_gene: TRBV4-3; abundance: NA; j_gene: TRBJ2-3; d_gene: TRBD2; CDR3nt: TGCGCCAGCAGCCAATCCCACCCGACGGGAGGGCTTATCGTAGATACGCAGTATTTT; CDR3aa: CASSQSHPTGGLIVDTQYF
v_gene: TRBV4-2; abundance: NA; j_gene: TRBJ1-2; d_gene: NA; CDR3nt: TGTGCCAGCAGCCCCGCTAAGGGGATGATCTATGGCTACACCTTC; CDR3aa: CASSPAKGMIYGYTF
v_gene: TRBV5-8; abundance: few; j_gene: TRBJ2-2; d_gene: TRBD2; CDR3nt: TGTGCCAGCAGCTTTGGTGTAGCGGGGGGAAAAACCGGGGAGCTGTTTTTT; CDR3aa: CASSFGVAGGKTGELFF
v_gene: TRBV19; abundance: NA; j_gene: TRBJ2-1; d_gene: TRBD2; CDR3nt: TGTGCCAGTAGTGAAGCGGGAGTCGGCTACAATGAGCAGTTCTTC; CDR3aa: CASSEAGVGYNEQFF